A single T cell receptor beta chain is shown here with its context. Looked up from germline, CDR1 is LNHDA and CDR2 is SQIVND (reference sequence). The CDR3 sequence is 13 residues long. V was pared by 7 bases and J by 0 bases, with 7 bases between. Time point of the sample: pretreatment peripheral blood. Assay: immunoSEQ multiplex PCR; the TCRdb copy retains only in-frame clones and omits some. The repertoire holds about 87,000 clones, with 80% to 85% as singletons. These data come from a study of PD-L1 blockade in urothelial cancer. This sequence originates from a man aged 60 to 75 with urothelial cancer. The material sequenced was PBMCs, taken around atezolizumab (anti-PD-L1) treatment. The chain couples TRBV19 to TRBJ2-1, with D perhaps matching TRBD2 (5 bases). The CDR3 reads CASKSGSYNEQFF. In DNA form, the CDR3 reads TGTGCCAGTAAGAGCGGCTCCTACAATGAGCAGTTCTTC.